The subject of this entry is one T cell receptor (beta chain). The table came from immunoSEQ multiplex PCR; TCRdb's copy has only in-frame clones and leaves some out. The data show 130,000 or so clones, roughly 90% seen once. CDR3 size: 15 residues. The V segment lost 3 bases and the J segment 6 bases; nucleotides outside the gene matches: 2. The germline gives CDR1 LGHDT, CDR2 YNNKEL (reference sequence). These data belong to a study of control samples from healthy donors and cancer patients. The receptor was isolated from a man aged 35 to 55 in good health. The sequencing sample was made of blood. The V gene is TRBV3-1 (or the pseudogene TRBV3-2), the J gene TRBJ2-2; 12 positions match TRBD2. This CDR3 is CASSHLAGGPGELFF. The CDR3 bases are TGTGCCAGCAGCCATCTAGCGGGGGGGCCCGGGGAGCTGTTTTTT.